This T cell receptor beta chain was sequenced for a study of blood T cell repertoires in COVID-19 (dated by TCRdb to between 2020 and 2021). Describing the broader study: Samples from collaborators originated in the United States, Italy and Spain and spanned both the acute and convalescent phases of COVID-19. Sample metadata almost always included a de-identified subject ID, COVID-19 status, age in years and sex. The samples were drawn from two sources: the first 160 participants of the ongoing ImmuneRACE study, and some 1,300 subjects contributed by 6 global collaborators. Where available, HLA class I and class II types were taken from metadata supplied by the sample provider and were not determined by assay-based typing. The material from the prospective study consisted of cDNA or gDNA derived from T cells, B-cell-depleted T cells, or PBMCs. The repertoires were released in a freely available public database intended as a resource for research on the immune response to SARS-CoV-2. Deeply sampled blood TCRbeta repertoires from subjects exposed to, actively infected with, or recovered from COVID-19 were included in the dataset.

Participants in the prospective study were enrolled through a virtual design, were aged roughly 18 to 95 years, and lived in 20 to 30 United States geographic areas. To assign participants to cohorts, the prospective study relied on clinical history that participants themselves reported in a screening survey and a study questionnaire. In the prospective study, whole blood, serum and a nasopharyngeal or oropharyngeal swab were collected from each participant by mobile phlebotomists. Additional blood draws and questionnaires over an approximately two-month period could optionally be provided by prospective study participants. Blood samples from the prospective study were shipped frozen or at room temperature prior to DNA extraction. Taken from the germline V gene (reference sequence), the CDR1 and CDR2 loops are GTSNPN and SVGIG. V is cut back by 0 bases and J by 2 bases, with 6 bases in the junction unmatched. Taken from cysteine to phenylalanine, the CDR3 has 16 residues. Of the read, only the CDR3 DNA is kept; its 48 bases are in frame from base 1.

In this sample, this clone turned up a few times. Its antigen specificity is not known. The input lacks base qualities; no much larger clone sits a single base away. General findings and caveats noted by the study authors: The quantity of clinical and demographic metadata differed by source and by participant and was supplied without curation.

TCRbeta CDR3 regions were amplified from genomic DNA using the immunoSEQ Assay, a bias-controlled multiplex PCR. Under the source paper's analysis protocol: Nucleated cell counts per sample were estimated from amplification of reference gene primers within the assay. Sequence reads were collapsed and filtered to measure the absolute abundance of every unique TCRbeta CDR3 rearrangement. Productive Simpson clonality was computed per sample as the square root of Simpson's diversity index over productive rearrangements. TCRdb carries this immuneACCESS record with in-frame sequences only. Its versions omit some clonotypes, under half of them owing to an unresolved V gene in the studies checked, with the rest unexplained. V and J calls and clone size are those listed in that table; D and trimming were worked out from the DNA. The sample contains about 230,000 clones, approximately 89% of them found a single time. The ten most abundant clones make up approximately 4.3% of the sample.

Sequenced input: PBMCs or T cells enriched from blood (not recorded which). The rearranged chain carries TRBV30 and TRBJ2-3; TRBD2 matches 9 bases in the middle. This TCR derives from a woman in her 30s with acute COVID-19. DNA sequence: TGTGCCTGGAGTGTAGGCCTAGCGGGGTACACAGATACGCAGTATTTT. It translates as CAWSVGLAGYTDTQYF.